Shown below are 15 T cell receptor beta chains from a single sample sequenced in a study of T cells in Graves' hyperthyroidism and ophthalmopathy. TCR beta CDR3 regions were amplified from RNA. An initial round of RT-PCR targeting the TCR CDR3 relied on the HTBI primer set. Each CDR3 protein gets one entry after TCRdb re-called the multiplex PCR reads with MiXCR. Of 600,000 or so distinct CDR3 sequences listed, approximately 15% are singletons. The material sequenced was blood. The receptor set was obtained from a woman aged 18-35 years with Graves' ophthalmopathy.

The chain employs TRBV6-1 and TRBJ1-2; D is unclear. V was cut by 4 bases and J by 1 base, with 7 bases left in between. Germline assignment: CDR1 MNHNS and CDR2 SASEGT. The CDR3 is 13 residues long. CDR3 in amino acids: CASSVTNNYGYTF. The DNA of the CDR3 is TGTGCCAGCAGTGTGACCAATAACTATGGCTACACCTTC.

This clonotype has at least ten counts. The chain's CDR3 is CASSQRNPADGYTF. The CDR3 DNA follows: TGTGCCAGCAGCCAGAGGAACCCGGCGGATGGCTACACCTTC. The rearrangement uses TRBV3-1 and TRBJ1-2; D gene uncertain. The V end lost 3 bases, the J end lost 6 bases, and 14 bases lay between the germline ends. Germline-derived CDR1 and CDR2 are LGHDT and YNNKEL (reference sequence). This CDR3 contains 14 residues.

This clonotype showed up just a few times. V is TRBV4-2 and J is TRBJ2-3; 11 bases agree with TRBD2. Trimming removed 5 bases from V and 3 bases from J; junction bases left unmatched: 13. Germline V gene sequence: CDR1 LGHNA, CDR2 YNFKEQ. The CDR3 sequence is 18 residues long. CDR3 amino acids: CASSFRLAGGGMTDTQYF. The CDR3 DNA sequence: TGTGCCAGCAGCTTTCGCCTAGCGGGGGGAGGAATGACAGATACGCAGTATTTT.

The table lists this clonotype with many counts. The V and J genes are TRBV2 and TRBJ2-1; 11 bases align to TRBD1. This CDR3 contains 14 residues. Germline values: CDR1 SNHLY, CDR2 FYNNEI. V shed 11 bases and J 7 bases; nucleotides not matched to a gene: 10. Written as DNA, the CDR3 is TGTGCCCAGCACAGGGGACAGGGGGGGAATGAGCAGTTCTTC. The encoded protein is CAQHRGQGGNEQFF.

This clonotype has a count of ten or more. V gene TRBV19 combines with J gene TRBJ2-1, with 9 bases that match TRBD2. The CDR3 extends over 15 amino acids. The germline gives CDR1 LNHDA, CDR2 SQIVND (reference sequence). V was pared by 3 bases and J by 6 bases, with 6 bases of the junction left unmatched. The CDR3 protein is CASSILAGAANEQFF. The CDR3 DNA reads as TGTGCCAGTAGTATCTTAGCGGGAGCGGCCAATGAGCAGTTCTTC. Full variable domain (rest looked up from reference TRBV19 and TRBJ2-1): DGGITQSPKYLFRKEGQNVTLSCEQNLNHDAMYWYRQDPGQGLRLIYYSQIVNDFQKGDIAEGYSVSREKKESFPLTVTSAQKNPTAFYLCASSILAGAANEQFFGPGTRLTVL.

This clonotype was picked up a small number of times. The V call is TRBV29-1, the J call TRBJ1-2; D is unclear. Between the trimmed V and J ends, which lost 4 bases and 0 bases, there was a span of 21 bases. Germline V lookup: CDR1 SQVTM, CDR2 ANQGSEA. The CDR3 length is 17 residues. CDR3 protein: CSVVPAAGWISNYGYTF. The CDR3 bases are TGCAGCGTTGTCCCTGCCGCGGGGTGGATATCTAACTATGGCTACACCTTC.

A few counts support this clonotype. This sequence joins TRBV2 and TRBJ2-2; D is undetermined. V gave up 3 bases and J gave up 1 base, with 12 bases separating them. Germline CDR1 and CDR2: SNHLY and FYNNEI. CDR3 size: 16 residues. CDR3 DNA sequence: TGTGCCAGCAGTGAGTTTGGGCAGCGGAACACCGGGGAGCTGTTTTTT. Translation gives CASSEFGQRNTGELFF.

This clonotype was counted between two and nine times. This chain joins TRBV7-3 and TRBJ2-3, with 11 bases matching TRBD2. This CDR3 has 18 residues. CDR1 is SGHTA and CDR2 is FQGTGA in the germline V gene. The trim removed 3 bases at V and 2 bases at J, leaving 10 bases unmatched. The CDR3 DNA follows: TGTGCCAGCAGCTTGGGACTAGCGGATTCGCATTTCACAGATACGCAGTATTTT. Translated: CASSLGLADSHFTDTQYF.

At least ten counts were recorded for this clonotype. The chain uses TRBV5-1 and TRBJ2-2; D is unclear. V lost 0 bases and J 5 bases, leaving 11 bases between the germline ends. CDR3 length equals 15 residues. Germline values: CDR1 SGHRS, CDR2 YFSETQ. In DNA, the CDR3 is TGCGCCAGCAGCTTGGCGCCGGTCCTAACCGGGGAGCTGTTTTTT. Encoded protein: CASSLAPVLTGELFF. The full variable domain, completed using reference TRBV5-1 and TRBJ2-2, is KAGVTQTPRYLIKTRGQQVTLSCSPISGHRSVSWYQQTPGQGLQFLFEYFSETQRNKGNFPGRFSGRQFSNSRSEMNVSTLELGDSALYLCASSLAPVLTGELFFGEGSRLTVL.

This rearrangement joins TRBV4-1 to TRBJ2-7; TRBD1 agrees at 11 bases. The CDR3 has 16 residues. V gave up 1 base and J gave up 3 bases; unmatched junction bases: 5. Germline loops: CDR1 MGHRA, CDR2 YSYEKL. The CDR3 protein is CASSQVGTGGIYEQYF. CDR3 sequence (DNA): TGCGCCAGCAGCCAAGTCGGGACAGGGGGTATCTACGAGCAGTACTTC.

This clonotype has at least ten counts. The gene calls are TRBV27 and TRBJ1-2; D remains unclear. V gave up 2 bases and J gave up 1 base, with 11 bases separating them. In germline, CDR1 is MNHEY, CDR2 SMNVEV (reference sequence). CDR3 length: 15 amino acids. CDR3 nucleotide sequence: TGTGCCAGCAGTTTAACGGGCAGCATTAACTATGGCTACACCTTC. This translates into CASSLTGSINYGYTF.

This clonotype was counted only a few times. The J gene is TRBJ1-4, the V gene TRBV4-1; D is uncertain. This CDR3 has 15 amino acids. V was shortened by 6 bases and J by 5 bases, with 16 bases between the two germline ends. Germline CDR1 reads MGHRA; CDR2 reads YSYEKL. The CDR3, as DNA: TGCGCCAGCAGTCCCACCCCCCTTCCAAATGAAAAACTGTTTTTT. It yields the protein CASSPTPLPNEKLFF.

This clonotype was counted many times. V and J are TRBV12-3 or TRBV12-4 and TRBJ2-1; 7 bases match TRBD2. The CDR3 runs 15 residues. V shed 3 bases and J 2 bases; nucleotides not matched to a gene: 4. The CDR3 bases are TGTGCCAGCAGTTTTGGGAGCGGGACCTACAATGAGCAGTTCTTC. Protein sequence: CASSFGSGTYNEQFF.

This clonotype was detected a few times. The chain couples TRBV20-1 to TRBJ2-7; a possible D gene is TRBD1 (5 bases). Germline lookup yields CDR1 DFQATT and CDR2 SNEGSKA (reference sequence). V lost 0 bases, J lost 5 bases, and 17 bases lay in between. The CDR3 consists of 15 residues. CDR3 bases: TGCAGTGCTAGAGATCCTTCCCCAGGGCGGAACGAGCAGTACTTC. Protein: CSARDPSPGRNEQYF.

V usage is TRBV19 and J usage is TRBJ1-2; 8 nucleotides agree with TRBD1. V was clipped by 7 bases and J by 7 bases; unmatched bases: 11. CDR1 is LNHDA, CDR2 SQIVND, per germline (reference sequence). This CDR3 has 14 amino acids. The CDR3 bases are TGTGCCAGTAAAGAGCAGGGGGCTGATGGTGGCTACACCTTC. Amino acid sequence: CASKEQGADGGYTF. Combining the CDR3 with reference TRBV19 and TRBJ1-2 gives the whole variable domain DGGITQSPKYLFRKEGQNVTLSCEQNLNHDAMYWYRQDPGQGLRLIYYSQIVNDFQKGDIAEGYSVSREKKESFPLTVTSAQKNPTAFYLCASKEQGADGGYTFGSGTRLTVV.